This paragraph reports one T cell receptor beta chain. The Seattle patients, enrolled during active infection, were followed longitudinally. The data are from a study of blood T cell repertoires in COVID-19. Study in general: Sample material is recorded as cDNA or gDNA derived from T cells, B-cell-depleted T cells, or PBMCs.

In the original processing: By means of reference gene primer amplification, nucleated cell counts were estimated. Assay: immunoSEQ multiplex PCR; the TCRdb copy retains only in-frame clones and omits some. The V and J calls and clone size come from that table; D and trimming were worked out from the DNA. Here the sample spans approximately 180,000 clones, roughly 89% being singletons. The receptor was derived from an older woman with COVID-19, enrolled during active disease. The sequenced sample was peripheral blood.

The CDR3 loop reads CASSLRGLAPRQYF. The CDR3 nucleotides read TGTGCCAGCAGTTTACGAGGACTGGCCCCTCGGCAGTACTTC. The rearrangement joins TRBV27 to TRBJ2-7; perhaps TRBD2 as D (5 bases). Germline lookup yields CDR1 MNHEY and CDR2 SMNVEV (reference sequence). The CDR3 runs 14 residues. The germline V and J ends were trimmed by 2 bases and 9 bases, with 17 bases remaining between them.